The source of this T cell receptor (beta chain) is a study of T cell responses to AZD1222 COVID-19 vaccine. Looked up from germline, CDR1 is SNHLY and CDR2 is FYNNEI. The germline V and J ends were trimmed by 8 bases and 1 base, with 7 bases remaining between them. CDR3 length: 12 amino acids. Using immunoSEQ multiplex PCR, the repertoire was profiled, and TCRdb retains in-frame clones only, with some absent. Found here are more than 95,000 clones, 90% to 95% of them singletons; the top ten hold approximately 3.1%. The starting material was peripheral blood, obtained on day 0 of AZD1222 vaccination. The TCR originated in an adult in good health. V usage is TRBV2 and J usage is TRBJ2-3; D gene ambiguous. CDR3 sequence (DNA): TGTGCCAGCGCTTTTGGCACAGATACGCAGTATTTT. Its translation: CASAFGTDTQYF. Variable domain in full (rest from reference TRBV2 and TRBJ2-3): EPEVTQTPSHQVTQMGQEVILRCVPISNHLYFYWYRQILGQKVEFLVSFYNNEISEKSEIFDDQFSVERPDGSNFTLKIRSTKLEDSAMYFCASAFGTDTQYFGPGTRLTVL.